This entry concerns a single TCR beta chain. As yet, its antigen is unknown. The germline V and J ends were trimmed by 4 bases and 6 bases, with 7 bases remaining between them. The CDR3 loop spans 11 amino acids. Looked up from germline, CDR1 is DFQATT and CDR2 is SNEGSKA (reference sequence). A lack of ophthalmopathy progression within 18 months defined stable Graves' hyperthyroidism. This sample is part of a study of T cells in Graves' hyperthyroidism and ophthalmopathy. General study results and limits: Model predictions of ophthalmopathy came a median around 7.1 months before onset. Most thyroid clonotypes expanded above 0.001 were also detected in blood.

Amplification targeted TCR beta CDR3 regions from RNA transcripts. Carried out on the TCR CDR3, a first-round RT-PCR used the HTBI primer set. TCRdb passed the multiplex PCR reads through MiXCR, listing each CDR3 protein once. The sample contains more than 500,000 distinct CDR3 sequences, about 14% of which appear only once. The gene calls are TRBV20-1 and TRBJ1-5, with a tentative D call TRBD1 (6 bases). Sequencing was carried out using blood. This receptor was taken from a woman in her thirties or forties with Graves' hyperthyroidism. The CDR3 DNA is TGCAGTGCTATGGACAGTCAGCCCCAGCATTTT. This gives the protein CSAMDSQPQHF.